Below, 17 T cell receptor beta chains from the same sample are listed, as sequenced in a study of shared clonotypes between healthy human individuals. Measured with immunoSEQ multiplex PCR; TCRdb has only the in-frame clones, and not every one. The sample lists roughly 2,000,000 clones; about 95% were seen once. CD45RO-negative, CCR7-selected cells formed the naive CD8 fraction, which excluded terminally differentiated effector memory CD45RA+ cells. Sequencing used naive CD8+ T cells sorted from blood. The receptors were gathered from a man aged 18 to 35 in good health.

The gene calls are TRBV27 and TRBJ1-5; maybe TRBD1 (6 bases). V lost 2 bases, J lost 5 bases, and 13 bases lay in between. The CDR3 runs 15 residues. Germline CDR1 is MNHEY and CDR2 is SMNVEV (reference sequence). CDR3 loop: CASSLIPPGDQPQHF. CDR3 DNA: TGTGCCAGCAGTTTAATCCCCCCAGGGGATCAGCCCCAGCATTTT.

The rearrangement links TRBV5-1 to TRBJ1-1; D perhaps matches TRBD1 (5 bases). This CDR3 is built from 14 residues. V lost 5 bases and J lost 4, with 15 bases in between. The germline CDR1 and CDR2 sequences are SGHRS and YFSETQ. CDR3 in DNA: TGCGCCAGCAGTTTGTATCGGGACGTCACTGAAGCTTTCTTT. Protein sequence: CASSLYRDVTEAFF. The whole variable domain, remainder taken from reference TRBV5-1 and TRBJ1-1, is KAGVTQTPRYLIKTRGQQVTLSCSPISGHRSVSWYQQTPGQGLQFLFEYFSETQRNKGNFPGRFSGRQFSNSRSEMNVSTLELGDSALYLCASSLYRDVTEAFFGQGTRLTVV.

The CDR3 sequence: CASSSPGFGGETQYF. The CDR3 DNA follows: TGTGCCAGCAGCTCCCCAGGTTTCGGCGGAGAGACCCAGTACTTC. The chain couples TRBV5-4 to TRBJ2-5; unclear D gene. Germline V lookup: CDR1 SGHNT, CDR2 YYREEE (reference sequence). V was clipped by 3 bases and J by 4 bases, with 16 bases between them. CDR3 length: 15 residues.

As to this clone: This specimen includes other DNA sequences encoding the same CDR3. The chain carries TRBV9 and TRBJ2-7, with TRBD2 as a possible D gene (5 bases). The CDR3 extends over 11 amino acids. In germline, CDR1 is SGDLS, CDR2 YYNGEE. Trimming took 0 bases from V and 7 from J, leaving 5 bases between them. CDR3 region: CASSVGGEQYF. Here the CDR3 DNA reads TGTGCCAGCAGCGTAGGCGGGGAGCAGTACTTC.

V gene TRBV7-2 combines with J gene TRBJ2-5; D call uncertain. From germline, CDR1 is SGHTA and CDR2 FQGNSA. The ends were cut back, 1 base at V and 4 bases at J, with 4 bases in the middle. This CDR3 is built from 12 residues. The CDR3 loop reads CASSLGSETQYF. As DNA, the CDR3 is TGTGCCAGCAGCTTAGGGTCAGAGACCCAGTACTTC.

The CDR3 coding sequence is TGTGCCAGCAGTTTAGTCCAGGGGGCGAATTCACCCCTCCACTTT. Protein sequence: CASSLVQGANSPLHF. The V and J genes are TRBV28 and TRBJ1-6; 8 bases match TRBD1. Germline V gene lookup returns CDR1 MDHEN and CDR2 SYDVKM. CDR3 length: 15 residues. Trimming cost V 2 bases and J 7 bases; bases outside gene matches: 4. Looking up the rest from reference TRBV28 and TRBJ1-6 gives the full variable domain: DVKVTQSSRYLVKRTGEKVFLECVQDMDHENMFWYRQDPGLGLRLIYFSYDVKMKEKGDIPEGYSVSREKKERFSLILESASTNQTSMYLCASSLVQGANSPLHFGNGTRLTVT.

The CDR3 nucleotides read TGTGCCAGCAGCCCCCCGGGACAGGGAAACTATGGCTACACCTTC. It codes for CASSPPGQGNYGYTF. The V call is TRBV14, the J call TRBJ1-2, with TRBD1 matching 9 bases. The CDR3 contains 15 residues. The germline V gene has CDR1 SGHDN and CDR2 FVKESK. V gave up 4 bases and J gave up 2 bases; unmatched junction bases: 5. The whole variable domain, filled in from reference TRBV14 and TRBJ1-2, reads EAGVTQFPSHSVIEKGQTVTLRCDPISGHDNLYWYRRVMGKEIKFLLHFVKESKQDESGMPNNRFLAERTGGTYSTLKVQPAELEDSGVYFCASSPPGQGNYGYTFGSGTRLTVV.

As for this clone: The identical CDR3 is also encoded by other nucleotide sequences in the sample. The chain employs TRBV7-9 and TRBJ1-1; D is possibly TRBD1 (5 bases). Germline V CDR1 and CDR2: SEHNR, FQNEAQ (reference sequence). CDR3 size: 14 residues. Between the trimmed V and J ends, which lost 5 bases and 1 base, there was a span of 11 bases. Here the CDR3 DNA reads TGTGCCAGCAGCCCTCCGGGGGGGAACACTGAAGCTTTCTTT. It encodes CASSPPGGNTEAFF.

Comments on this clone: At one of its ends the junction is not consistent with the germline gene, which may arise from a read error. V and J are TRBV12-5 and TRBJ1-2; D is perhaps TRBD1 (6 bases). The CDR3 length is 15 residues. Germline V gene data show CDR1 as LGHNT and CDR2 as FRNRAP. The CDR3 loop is CASGLEGGVDYGYTF. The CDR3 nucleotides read TGTGCTAGTGGCTTGGAGGGGGGCGTCGACTATGGCTACACCTTC.

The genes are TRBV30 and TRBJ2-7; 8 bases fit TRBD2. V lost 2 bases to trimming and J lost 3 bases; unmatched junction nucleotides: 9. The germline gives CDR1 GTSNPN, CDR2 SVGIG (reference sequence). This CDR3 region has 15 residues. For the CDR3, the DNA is TGTGCCTGGAGTTGGTCGGGAGGGCCCGGCTACGAGCAGTACTTC. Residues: CAWSWSGGPGYEQYF.

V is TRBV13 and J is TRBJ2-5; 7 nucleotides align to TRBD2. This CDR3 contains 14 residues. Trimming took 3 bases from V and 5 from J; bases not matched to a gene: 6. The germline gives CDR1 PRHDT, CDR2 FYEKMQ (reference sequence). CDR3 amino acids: CASSLRELRETQYF. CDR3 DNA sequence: TGTGCCAGCAGCTTGCGGGAGTTGCGTGAGACCCAGTACTTC.

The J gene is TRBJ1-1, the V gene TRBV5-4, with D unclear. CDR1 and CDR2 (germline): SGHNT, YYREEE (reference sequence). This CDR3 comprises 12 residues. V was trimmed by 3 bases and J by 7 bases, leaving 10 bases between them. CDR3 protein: CASSSPGLEAFF. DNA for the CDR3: TGTGCCAGCAGCTCCCCGGGCCTTGAAGCTTTCTTT.

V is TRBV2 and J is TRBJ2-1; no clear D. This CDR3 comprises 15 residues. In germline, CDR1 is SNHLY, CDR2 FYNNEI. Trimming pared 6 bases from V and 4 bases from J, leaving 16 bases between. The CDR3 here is CASRGLDRQYNEQFF. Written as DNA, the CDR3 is TGTGCCAGCAGGGGCCTAGATCGCCAATACAATGAGCAGTTCTTC.

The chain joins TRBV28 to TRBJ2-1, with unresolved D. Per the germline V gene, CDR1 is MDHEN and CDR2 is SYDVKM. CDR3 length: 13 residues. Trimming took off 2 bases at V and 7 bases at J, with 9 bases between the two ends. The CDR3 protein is CASSLQRFNEQFF. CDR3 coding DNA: TGTGCCAGCAGTTTACAGCGCTTTAATGAGCAGTTCTTC.

The CDR3 DNA reads as TGTGCCAGCAGTGGGGACAGGGGATCCCGCACAGATACGCAGTATTTT. This codes for CASSGDRGSRTDTQYF. The V call is TRBV2, the J call TRBJ2-3, with TRBD1 matching over 10 bases. The trim removed 4 bases at V and 1 base at J, leaving 5 bases unmatched. This CDR3 region has 16 residues. Per germline, CDR1 SNHLY and CDR2 FYNNEI.

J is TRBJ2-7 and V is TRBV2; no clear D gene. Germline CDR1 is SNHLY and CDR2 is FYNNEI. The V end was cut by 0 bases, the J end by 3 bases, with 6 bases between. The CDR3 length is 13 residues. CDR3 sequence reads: CASSEARHYEQYF. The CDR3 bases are TGTGCCAGCAGTGAAGCGAGACACTACGAGCAGTACTTC.

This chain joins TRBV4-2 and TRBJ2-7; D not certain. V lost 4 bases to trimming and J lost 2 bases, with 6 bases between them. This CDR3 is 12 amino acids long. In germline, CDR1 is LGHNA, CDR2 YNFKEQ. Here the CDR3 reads CASSLKPYEQYF. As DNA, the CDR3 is TGTGCCAGCAGCCTTAAACCCTACGAGCAGTACTTC.